These 20 T cell receptor beta chains were sequenced from one sample in a study of shared clonotypes between healthy human individuals. Positively selected for CCR7, the CD45RO-negative cells used as naive CD8 cells excluded terminally differentiated effector memory CD45RA+ cells. Sequenced by immunoSEQ multiplex PCR; TCRdb stores in-frame clones only, minus some. This sample carries 1.5 million to 2.5 million clones, approximately 94% of them seen once, and the ten largest clones take roughly 1.2%. The sequencing sample was made of naive CD8+ T cells sorted from blood. These receptors originate from a man aged 18 to 29 in good health.

The V gene is TRBV18, the J gene TRBJ1-2; 7 nucleotides match TRBD1. In germline, CDR1 is KGHSH, CDR2 LQKENI. The ends lost 5 bases at V and 6 bases at J; junction bases unmatched: 6. The CDR3 extends over 13 amino acids. The CDR3: CASSTDREDGYTF. CDR3 bases: TGTGCCAGCTCAACAGACAGGGAGGATGGCTACACCTTC.

A word on this clone: Other DNA sequences from this sample encode an identical CDR3 as well. The V call is TRBV6-5, the J call TRBJ2-1; TRBD2 is a possible D gene (6 bases). The CDR3 has 13 amino acids. Trimming took off 0 bases at V and 7 bases at J, with 7 bases between the two ends. Germline V gene data show CDR1 as MNHEY and CDR2 as SVGAGI. The CDR3 reads CASSYSSGNEQFF. The DNA for the CDR3 is TGTGCCAGCAGTTACTCCAGCGGGAATGAGCAGTTCTTC.

As to this clone: This sample also contains other DNA sequences that code for the same CDR3. The chain carries TRBV15 and TRBJ2-7, with a tentative D call TRBD2 (5 bases). From germline, CDR1 is LNHNV and CDR2 YYDKDF (reference sequence). Trimming took off 1 base at V and 2 bases at J, with 12 bases between the two ends. The CDR3 contains 15 residues. CDR3 sequence: CATSRGLAETYEQYF. Written as DNA, the CDR3 is TGTGCCACCAGCAGAGGGCTAGCTGAGACCTACGAGCAGTACTTC.

The genes are TRBV7-9 and TRBJ2-7; 8 nucleotides line up with TRBD1. The CDR3 loop spans 14 amino acids. The germline V gene has CDR1 SEHNR and CDR2 FQNEAQ (reference sequence). V lost 5 bases, J lost 3 bases, and 6 bases stayed unmatched. Here the CDR3 reads CASSRGQAFYEQYF. CDR3 nucleotide sequence: TGTGCCAGCAGCCGGGGACAGGCGTTCTACGAGCAGTACTTC.

This chain uses TRBV28 with TRBJ2-1, with TRBD1 matching 11 bases. The germline V gene has CDR1 MDHEN and CDR2 SYDVKM. The CDR3 is made up of 17 amino acids. V gave up 5 bases and J gave up 2 bases; unmatched junction bases: 8. In DNA, the CDR3 is TGTGCCAGCAGTCTAGGACAGGGGGCATTCGCCTACAATGAGCAGTTCTTC. Amino acid sequence: CASSLGQGAFAYNEQFF.

This chain links TRBV27 with TRBJ1-1; D call uncertain. Trimming cost V 5 bases and J 0 bases, with 13 bases left between them. This CDR3 is 15 amino acids long. Germline V gene lookup returns CDR1 MNHEY and CDR2 SMNVEV (reference sequence). The CDR3 DNA reads TGTGCCAGCAGTGCCTCCCTGGGATTGAACACTGAAGCTTTCTTT. Translation: CASSASLGLNTEAFF.

This rearrangement joins TRBV2 to TRBJ2-7; possible D gene TRBD1, 5 bases. V was clipped by 6 bases and J by 5 bases, with 20 bases between them. The CDR3 is 15 residues long. Germline V CDR1 and CDR2: SNHLY, FYNNEI. The CDR3 reads CASRETGSQGDEQYF. As DNA, the CDR3 is TGTGCCAGCAGGGAAACCGGGTCCCAAGGGGACGAGCAGTACTTC.

The chain joins TRBV4-1 to TRBJ1-4; D ambiguous. The CDR3 has 14 residues. Germline assignment: CDR1 MGHRA and CDR2 YSYEKL. The V end lost 3 bases, the J end lost 4 bases, and 9 bases lay between the germline ends. CDR3 loop: CASSQGSLNEKLFF. In DNA, the CDR3 is TGCGCCAGCAGCCAGGGGTCCCTTAATGAAAAACTGTTTTTT.

This chain uses TRBV4-2 with TRBJ2-4; D tentatively fits TRBD1 or TRBD2 (5 bases each). V shed 1 base and J shed 7 bases, with 14 bases lying between them. CDR1 is LGHNA, CDR2 YNFKEQ, per germline. CDR3 length equals 15 residues. CDR3 loop: CASSQVGEGDNIQYF. In DNA form, the CDR3 reads TGTGCCAGCAGCCAAGTGGGGGAAGGAGATAACATTCAGTACTTC.

V is TRBV7-2 and J is TRBJ2-1; D tentatively reads TRBD1 or TRBD2 (5 bases each). Trimming removed 1 base at V and 6 bases at J, with 10 bases between. Germline-derived CDR1 and CDR2 are SGHTA and FQGNSA. This CDR3 has 14 residues. CDR3 region: CASSLDGGANEQFF. CDR3 nucleotides: TGTGCCAGCAGCTTAGATGGGGGAGCCAATGAGCAGTTCTTC.

To note about this clone: This same CDR3 is encoded by further DNA sequences in the sample. This rearrangement joins TRBV25-1 to TRBJ1-2; D unclear. Trimming removed 1 base at V and 2 bases at J, with 2 bases between. The CDR3 has 12 amino acids. The germline V gene has CDR1 MGHDK and CDR2 SYGVNS. The CDR3 sequence: CASSELNYGYTF. CDR3 DNA sequence: TGTGCCAGCAGTGAATTGAACTATGGCTACACCTTC.

The V call is TRBV28, the J call TRBJ1-2; maybe TRBD1 (5 bases). This CDR3 comprises 13 residues. The germline gives CDR1 MDHEN, CDR2 SYDVKM. The V gene lost 3 bases and the J gene lost 4 bases, with 9 bases spanning the gap. CDR3 nucleotide sequence: TGTGCCAGCAGTTTGATCGGGGCCTATGGCTACACCTTC. Protein: CASSLIGAYGYTF.

The V call is TRBV13, the J call TRBJ1-2; the match to TRBD1 covers 7 bases. CDR3 length: 13 residues. Trimming took 2 bases from V and 7 from J; bases not matched to a gene: 4. Germline CDR1 and CDR2: PRHDT and FYEKMQ (reference sequence). This chain's CDR3 is CASSLLDRAGYTF. DNA of the CDR3: TGTGCCAGCAGCTTATTAGACAGGGCTGGCTACACCTTC.

V is TRBV7-9 and J is TRBJ2-1; 10 nucleotides agree with TRBD1. Trimming cost V 4 bases and J 6 bases; bases outside gene matches: 12. The CDR3 totals 17 residues. Germline loops: CDR1 SEHNR, CDR2 FQNEAQ (reference sequence). This CDR3 is CASSSSSGTGDVNEQFF. CDR3 DNA sequence: TGTGCCAGCAGCTCTAGCTCCGGGACAGGGGATGTCAATGAGCAGTTCTTC.

This chain's CDR3 is CASGAGGTSTDTQYF. The CDR3 nucleotides are TGTGCCAGTGGGGCCGGGGGAACTAGCACAGATACGCAGTATTTT. The chain couples TRBV9 to TRBJ2-3; TRBD2 is a possible D gene (6 bases). Looked up from germline, CDR1 is SGDLS and CDR2 is YYNGEE. The CDR3 is 15 residues long. The V and J ends lost 8 bases and 0 bases respectively, with 16 bases between them.

The rearrangement uses TRBV11-2 and TRBJ2-7; D ambiguous. V shed 2 bases and J shed 4 bases, with 9 bases lying between them. The CDR3 contains 13 residues. CDR1 SGHAT and CDR2 FQNNGV come from the germline V gene. This CDR3 is CASSLWQEYEQYF. CDR3 DNA: TGTGCCAGCAGCTTATGGCAGGAGTACGAGCAGTACTTC.

V usage is TRBV5-1 and J usage is TRBJ2-7, with D perhaps assigned TRBD1 or TRBD2 (9 bases each). Germline assignment: CDR1 SGHRS and CDR2 YFSETQ. This CDR3 has 17 residues. Trimming took 5 bases from V and 3 from J, leaving 24 bases between them. The CDR3 nucleotides read TGCGCCAGCAGACAGGGGGCGATGGGGACTAGCTTCTACGAGCAGTACTTC. Its protein product is CASRQGAMGTSFYEQYF.

CDR3 nucleotide sequence: TGTGCCAGCAGCTGGTTAGCGGGGGGCACCACAGATACGCAGTATTTT. This encodes CASSWLAGGTTDTQYF. The gene calls are TRBV7-3 and TRBJ2-3, with TRBD2 matching over 10 bases. The CDR3 is 16 residues long. Trimming removed 4 bases from V and 2 bases from J; junction bases left unmatched: 6. CDR1 and CDR2 (germline): SGHTA, FQGTGA.

This clone was counted once. The chain links TRBV28 to TRBJ1-2, with 8 bases that match TRBD1. Germline V gene lookup returns CDR1 MDHEN and CDR2 SYDVKM. Trimming cost V 6 bases and J 5 bases; bases outside gene matches: 17. The CDR3 is made up of 17 amino acids. Here the CDR3 reads CASSRIPGQDFFYGYTF. CDR3 nucleotides: TGTGCCAGCAGCCGAATACCGGGACAGGATTTTTTTTATGGCTACACCTTC.

The chain combines TRBV30 with TRBJ2-7, with 7 bases matching TRBD1. CDR1 and CDR2 from the germline V gene are GTSNPN and SVGIG (reference sequence). There are 13 residues in the CDR3. Losses at the gene ends were 1 base for V and 4 bases for J; bases not matched to a gene: 4. The CDR3: CAWSEGQSYEQYF. The CDR3 DNA is TGTGCCTGGAGTGAGGGACAGAGTTACGAGCAGTACTTC.